The 14 T cell receptor beta chains presented below share a single source sample, sequenced in a study of cytomegalovirus exposure and HLA in healthy donors. PCR was performed using 60 Vbeta and 13 Jbeta primers. Method: immunoSEQ multiplex PCR; TCRdb's copy keeps in-frame clones and lacks some. The sample gives some 130,000 clones, approximately 82% of which show up once; 1.5% is in the top ten. The sequenced sample consisted of PBMCs. The receptors here all came from a female donor in good health and CMV-seronegative.

The V and J genes are TRBV6-5 and TRBJ1-2; tentatively, D is TRBD1 (6 bases). This CDR3 region has 14 residues. Trimming stripped 5 bases from V and 6 bases from J, with 16 bases between. The germline gives CDR1 MNHEY, CDR2 SVGAGI. CDR3 DNA sequence: TGTGCCAGCAGTACCTTGACAGGCTTTCATGGCTACACCTTC. It codes for CASSTLTGFHGYTF.

This chain links TRBV27 with TRBJ2-2, with D hard to call. The V end was cut by 5 bases, the J end by 4 bases, with 20 bases between. The V gene's germline CDR1 is MNHEY and CDR2 SMNVEV (reference sequence). This CDR3 comprises 17 residues. CDR3 DNA: TGTGCCAGCAGTGGTTTGGCAGTTCCTTCTGCCACCGGGGAGCTGTTTTTT. Its translation: CASSGLAVPSATGELFF.

The chain uses TRBV18 and TRBJ1-1; TRBD1 is a possible D gene (5 bases). Per the germline V gene, CDR1 is KGHSH and CDR2 is LQKENI. The CDR3 is 16 amino acids. V was pared by 3 bases and J by 0 bases, with 14 bases between. CDR3: CASSPLGGVMNTEAFF. As DNA, the CDR3 is TGTGCCAGCTCACCCCTTGGAGGGGTTATGAACACTGAAGCTTTCTTT.

This rearrangement joins TRBV7-2 to TRBJ1-2; no firm D call. Germline V gene data show CDR1 as SGHTA and CDR2 as FQGNSA. Between the trimmed V and J ends, which lost 1 base and 8 bases, there was a span of 11 bases. The CDR3 contains 13 residues. CDR3 in amino acids: CASSLDREGGYTF. The CDR3 DNA follows: TGTGCCAGCAGCTTAGATAGAGAGGGAGGCTACACCTTC.

This clone has only a few counts. The V and J genes are TRBV28 and TRBJ2-5, with 10 bases aligning to TRBD2. CDR1 MDHEN and CDR2 SYDVKM come from the germline V gene. The V segment lost 2 bases and the J segment 10 bases; nucleotides outside the gene matches: 13. The CDR3 totals 16 residues. The CDR3 spells CASSLRASGSPRLQYF. In DNA, the CDR3 is TGTGCCAGCAGTTTAAGGGCTAGCGGGAGCCCTAGGCTCCAGTACTTC.

The chain employs TRBV6-5 and TRBJ1-5; TRBD1 agrees at 8 bases. The J segment lost 6 bases and the V segment lost 4 bases, leaving 5 bases of the junction unmatched. Looked up from germline, CDR1 is MNHEY and CDR2 is SVGAGI. The CDR3 totals 14 residues. The DNA for the CDR3 is TGTGCCAGCAGTTCAGGGGGCGGGGGTCAGCCCCAGCATTTT. Its protein product is CASSSGGGGQPQHF.

CDR3 bases: TGTGCCACCAGCCTTAGAGGGCAGTATAATTCACCCCTCCACTTT. As protein: CATSLRGQYNSPLHF. This chain joins TRBV15 and TRBJ1-6; no firm D call. Germline lookup yields CDR1 LNHNV and CDR2 YYDKDF (reference sequence). The CDR3 totals 15 residues. The V gene lost 5 bases and the J gene lost 4 bases, with 12 bases spanning the gap.

This chain connects TRBV9 to TRBJ2-5; D is uncertain. V lost 1 base and J lost 1, with 5 bases in between. Germline CDR1 SGDLS, CDR2 YYNGEE. The CDR3 consists of 13 residues. The CDR3 is CASSVNFQETQYF. The CDR3 DNA reads as TGTGCCAGCAGCGTAAACTTCCAAGAGACCCAGTACTTC.

The rearrangement links TRBV2 to TRBJ2-1; 10 nucleotides agree with TRBD2. The CDR3 has 16 residues. Germline values: CDR1 SNHLY, CDR2 FYNNEI. V shed 2 bases and J 3 bases; nucleotides not matched to a gene: 4. CDR3 sequence: CASSEYASGSYNEQFF. DNA of the CDR3: TGTGCCAGCAGTGAATATGCTAGCGGGAGCTACAATGAGCAGTTCTTC.

This chain joins TRBV4-1 and TRBJ2-3; the match to TRBD2 covers 12 bases. The germline CDR1 and CDR2 sequences are MGHRA and YSYEKL. The V gene end was trimmed by 4 bases and the J gene end by 2 bases; junction bases not matched to a gene: 4. This CDR3 region has 16 residues. CDR3 sequence reads: CASSPRLAGATDTQYF. The CDR3 region has the DNA TGCGCCAGCAGCCCCCGACTAGCGGGGGCCACAGATACGCAGTATTTT.

The chain has TRBV9 and TRBJ2-3; 8 nucleotides align to TRBD2. V shed 0 bases, J shed 3 bases, and the junction held 6 bases outside the gene matches. The CDR3 is 16 amino acids. The V gene's germline CDR1 is SGDLS and CDR2 YYNGEE. The CDR3 here is CASSVAGGRLTDTQYF. Here the CDR3 DNA reads TGTGCCAGCAGCGTAGCGGGGGGGCGGTTGACAGATACGCAGTATTTT.

The chain links TRBV5-4 to TRBJ2-1, with D possibly matching TRBD1 (6 bases). The CDR3 runs to 15 residues. Deletions cut 1 base from V and 0 bases from J, with 8 bases between. Germline CDR1 reads SGHNT; CDR2 reads YYREEE (reference sequence). The CDR3 sequence is CASSLQGSSYNEQFF. The CDR3 coding sequence is TGTGCCAGCAGCTTGCAGGGGAGCTCCTACAATGAGCAGTTCTTC.

The chain couples TRBV27 to TRBJ2-3, with TRBD1 as a possible D gene (6 bases). In germline, CDR1 is MNHEY, CDR2 SMNVEV (reference sequence). Trimming stripped 5 bases from V and 4 bases from J, with 25 bases between. CDR3 length equals 18 residues. CDR3 residues: CASSLTGIDFTDSDTQYF. As DNA, the CDR3 is TGTGCCAGCAGTCTCACAGGGATAGACTTCACGGACTCAGATACGCAGTATTTT.

The gene calls are TRBV27 and TRBJ1-1; D unresolved. V was pared by 0 bases and J by 0 bases, with 5 bases between. The germline V gene encodes CDR1 MNHEY and CDR2 SMNVEV (reference sequence). This CDR3 contains 14 residues. The CDR3: CASSLSGVNTEAFF. CDR3 in DNA: TGTGCCAGCAGTTTATCCGGGGTGAACACTGAAGCTTTCTTT.